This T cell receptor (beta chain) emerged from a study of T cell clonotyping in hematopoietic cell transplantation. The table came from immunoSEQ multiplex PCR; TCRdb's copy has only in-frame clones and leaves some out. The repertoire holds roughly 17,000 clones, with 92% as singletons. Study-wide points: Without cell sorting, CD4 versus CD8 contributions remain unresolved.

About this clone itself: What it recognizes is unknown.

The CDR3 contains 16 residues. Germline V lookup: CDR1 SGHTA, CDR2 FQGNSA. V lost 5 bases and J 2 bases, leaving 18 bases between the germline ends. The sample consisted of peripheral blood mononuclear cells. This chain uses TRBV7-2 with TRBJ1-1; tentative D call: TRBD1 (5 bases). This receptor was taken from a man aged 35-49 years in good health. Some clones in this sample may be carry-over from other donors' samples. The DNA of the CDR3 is TGTGCCAGCAGCCCGCGTTTTGTGGGGGTAAACACTGAAGCTTTCTTT. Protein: CASSPRFVGVNTEAFF. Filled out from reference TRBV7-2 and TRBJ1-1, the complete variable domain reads GAGVSQSPSNKVTEKGKDVELRCDPISGHTALYWYRQSLGQGLEFLIYFQGNSAPDKSGLPSDRFSAERTGGSVSTLTIQRTQQEDSAVYLCASSPRFVGVNTEAFFGQGTRLTVV.